One TCR beta chain is described in this entry. Sequencing used immunoSEQ multiplex PCR; TCRdb keeps in-frame clones, though not all of them. The sample has roughly 120,000 clones, roughly 92% seen once. This record comes from a study of control samples from healthy donors and cancer patients. This CDR3 comprises 19 residues. The germline CDR1 and CDR2 sequences are SNHLY and FYNNEI. V shed 3 bases, J shed 0 bases, and the junction held 9 bases outside the gene matches. The specimen sequenced was blood. This chain joins TRBV2 and TRBJ2-6; 9 nucleotides line up with TRBD1. The source of this sequence is a man aged 25-45 years in good health. This CDR3 reads CASSEDRDRDLSGANVLTF. CDR3 coding DNA: TGTGCCAGCAGTGAGGACCGGGACAGGGACCTCTCTGGGGCCAACGTCCTGACTTTC.